The source of this T cell receptor (beta chain) is a study of human T cells and chemical hapten exposure. The overall study: Per-sample TCR yield variability stemmed mainly from small pooled library volume differences.

The sample holds a few counts of this clonotype. Its antigen remains unidentified. Time point described: patch test 2, 6 weeks after DPC sensitization. Treatment given: therapeutic diphenylcyclopropenone sensitization with weekly scalp DPC. Study-wide points: TCRs at a frequency above 1 in 1000 stayed unchanged with DPC sensitization.

TCRdb redid the calling of the RACE reads with MiXCR, one entry per CDR3 protein. This table has 75,000 to 100,000 distinct CDR3 sequences, approximately 9.3% appearing once. CDR1 and CDR2 from the germline V gene are MNHEY and SVGEGT. Trimming left V 2 bases short and J 2 bases short, with 6 bases between. The CDR3 loop spans 13 amino acids. Material: whole blood, obtained in connection with sensitization to the hapten diphenylcyclopropenone (DPC). J is TRBJ2-5 and V is TRBV6-2 or TRBV6-3; D remains unclear. The TCR sequence derives from a woman aged 40 to 50 with alopecia areata. Some clones in this sample may be carry-over from other donors' samples. The CDR3 loop reads CASSYEAQETQYF. The CDR3 region has the DNA TGTGCCAGCAGTTACGAGGCTCAAGAGACCCAGTACTTC.